These 4 T cell receptor beta chains were sequenced from one sample in a study of blood T cell repertoires in COVID-19. Using immunoSEQ multiplex PCR, the repertoire was profiled, and TCRdb retains in-frame clones only, with some absent. The table has tens of thousands of clones, roughly 85% seen once. The sequencing sample was made of peripheral blood. Every receptor here comes from a human donor in a cohort sampled during active COVID-19.

This CDR3 is CASSKQGTGNTIYF. CDR3 DNA sequence: TGTGCCAGCTCAAAACAGGGTACTGGAAACACCATATATTTT. This sequence joins TRBV18 and TRBJ1-3; tentatively, D is TRBD1 (6 bases). The V gene lost 5 bases and the J gene lost 2 bases, with 10 bases spanning the gap. CDR1 and CDR2 from the germline V gene are KGHSH and LQKENI. The CDR3 contains 14 residues.

This clone is a singleton in its sample. DNA of the CDR3: TGTGCCAGCAGCGCGACGGGGAGGTCTGACACAGATACGCAGTATTTT. It yields the protein CASSATGRSDTDTQYF. The rearrangement joins TRBV9 to TRBJ2-3; a weak D match, TRBD2 (6 bases). The CDR3 is 16 amino acids. Trimming pared 3 bases from V and 2 bases from J, leaving 16 bases between. The germline V gene encodes CDR1 SGDLS and CDR2 YYNGEE.

This chain connects TRBV27 to TRBJ2-2; 12 bases match TRBD2. Germline V gene lookup returns CDR1 MNHEY and CDR2 SMNVEV (reference sequence). The J segment lost 7 bases and the V segment lost 3 bases, leaving 6 bases of the junction unmatched. The CDR3 length is 16 residues. The CDR3 spells CASSFLAGGPGGELFF. In nucleotides, the CDR3 is TGTGCCAGCAGTTTCCTAGCGGGAGGGCCTGGCGGGGAGCTGTTTTTT.

The chain couples TRBV5-8 to TRBJ2-7, with 9 bases matching TRBD1. CDR1 is SGHTS and CDR2 is YDEGEE in the germline V gene. V shed 0 bases and J 4 bases; nucleotides not matched to a gene: 5. The CDR3 has 15 residues. This CDR3 reads CASSLETGGLYEQYF. The CDR3 nucleotides are TGTGCCAGCAGCTTGGAGACAGGGGGTTTGTACGAGCAGTACTTC. Full variable domain (outside the CDR3, taken from reference TRBV5-8 and TRBJ2-7): EAGVTQSPTHLIKTRGQQATLRCSPISGHTSVYWYQQALGLGLQFLLWYDEGEERNRGNFPPRFSGRQFPNYSSELNVNALELEDSALYLCASSLETGGLYEQYFGPGTRLTVT.